Presented here are 24 T cell receptor beta chains from one specimen sequenced in a study of CD8+CD57+ T cells in acquired aplastic anemia. The template used for profiling TCR beta VDJ and CDR3 was genomic DNA. TCRdb re-called the reads through MiXCR, storing one row per CDR3 protein. The table has about 190,000 distinct CDR3 sequences, about 64% seen once. Sequenced: sorted CD4+, CD8+, or CD8+CD57+ T cells (not recorded which) from PBMCs. Source of these receptors: a human donor with severe aplastic anemia or a healthy control (not recorded which).

The CDR3 DNA is TGTGCCAGCAGCGCCGCTGCAGGGGGCAGCTCCTACGAGCAGTACTTC. It encodes CASSAAAGGSSYEQYF. The chain recombines TRBV5-4 with TRBJ2-7; 8 bases line up with TRBD1. This CDR3 has 16 amino acids. Per the germline V gene, CDR1 is SGHNT and CDR2 is YYREEE (reference sequence). Unmatched junction bases numbered 9, after V lost 4 bases and J lost 0 bases.

The V call is TRBV2, the J call TRBJ1-1; the match to TRBD1 covers 8 bases. The germline gives CDR1 SNHLY, CDR2 FYNNEI. The CDR3 is made up of 16 amino acids. Germline trimming cut 4 bases from V and 4 bases from J; bases unmatched to any gene: 11. This CDR3 reads CASSALQGVLGTEAFF. The CDR3 bases are TGTGCCAGCAGTGCCCTACAGGGGGTATTGGGCACTGAAGCTTTCTTT.

This clonotype was seen at least ten times. This chain joins TRBV7-6 and TRBJ2-4; 7 bases align to TRBD1. The V gene's germline CDR1 is SGHVS and CDR2 FNYEAQ. V lost 6 bases, J lost 6 bases, and 11 bases stayed unmatched. This CDR3 contains 15 residues. This CDR3 is CASSPGQPQGNIQYF. In DNA, the CDR3 is TGTGCCAGCAGTCCGGGACAGCCCCAAGGAAACATTCAGTACTTC.

With respect to this clonotype: Likely a read error: the CDR3 ends without its conserved phenylalanine or tryptophan. V and J are TRBV7-2 and TRBJ1-6; no clear D gene. The CDR3 extends over 14 amino acids. In germline, CDR1 is SGHTA, CDR2 FQGNSA. Trimming stripped 3 bases from V and 5 bases from J, with 8 bases between. The CDR3 loop reads CASSFMGNNSPLHL. CDR3 sequence (DNA): TGTGCCAGCAGCTTTATGGGGAATAATTCACCCCTCCACTTA.

V usage is TRBV19 and J usage is TRBJ2-2; no firm D call. V was clipped by 5 bases and J by 8 bases, with 6 bases between them. Germline V lookup: CDR1 LNHDA, CDR2 SQIVND (reference sequence). CDR3 length: 11 residues. CDR3 sequence: CASSAGGELFF. The CDR3 nucleotides read TGTGCCAGTAGTGCCGGGGGGGAGCTGTTTTTT.

This clonotype has a count of ten or more. The junction and the germline gene differ at one end; a read error may be behind it. CDR3: CASSEDGTTPF. The CDR3 region has the DNA TGTGCCAGCAGTGAAGATGGGACAACTCCCTTC. This rearrangement joins TRBV6-1 to TRBJ1-2, with D perhaps TRBD1 (6 bases). Germline V gene sequence: CDR1 MNHNS, CDR2 SASEGT. The CDR3 has 11 amino acids.

This chain joins TRBV7-6 and TRBJ1-1; TRBD1 matches at 7 bases. The ends lost 2 bases at V and 1 base at J; junction bases unmatched: 4. The CDR3 runs 15 residues. Germline CDR1 SGHVS, CDR2 FNYEAQ. CDR3 region: CASSLRGPKNTEAFF. As DNA, the CDR3 is TGTGCCAGCAGCTTAAGGGGGCCAAAGAACACTGAAGCTTTCTTT.

This clonotype appeared a single time. This chain links TRBV7-6 with TRBJ2-7; D tentatively reads TRBD1 or TRBD2 (6 bases each). The V gene lost 2 bases and the J gene lost 3 bases, with 14 bases spanning the gap. The CDR3 is 15 amino acids. Germline loops: CDR1 SGHVS, CDR2 FNYEAQ. The CDR3 loop reads CASSLFEGGIYEQYF. CDR3 DNA: TGTGCCAGCAGCTTATTCGAGGGGGGCATCTACGAGCAGTACTTC.

The chain links TRBV20-1 to TRBJ1-2, with D possibly being TRBD1 (6 bases). Trimming removed 6 bases from V and 10 bases from J, with 21 bases in between. The CDR3 extends over 13 amino acids. The germline V gene encodes CDR1 DFQATT and CDR2 SNEGSKA (reference sequence). The CDR3 coding sequence is TGCAGTGCAGGGAGGGGGGATCACTGGGCCTACACCTTC. This codes for CSAGRGDHWAYTF.

The gene calls are TRBV7-6 and TRBJ1-6; TRBD1 is a possible D gene (6 bases). This CDR3 spans 14 amino acids. In germline, CDR1 is SGHVS, CDR2 FNYEAQ. Trimming left V 5 bases short and J 6 bases short, with 11 bases between. CDR3: CASSTADSNSPLHF. The CDR3 nucleotides are TGTGCCAGCAGCACCGCGGACAGTAATTCACCCCTCCACTTT.

The rearrangement links TRBV7-9 to TRBJ2-1, with a weak D call TRBD2 (5 bases). The CDR3 runs to 14 residues. The germline CDR1 and CDR2 sequences are SEHNR and FQNEAQ (reference sequence). Trimming took off 2 bases at V and 6 bases at J, with 11 bases between the two ends. The CDR3 nucleotides read TGTGCCAGCAGCTTATTCACGGGGTCCAATGAGCAGTTCTTC. This sequence encodes CASSLFTGSNEQFF.

The chain couples TRBV19 to TRBJ2-7; a weak D match, TRBD1 (6 bases). The germline gives CDR1 LNHDA, CDR2 SQIVND (reference sequence). This CDR3 is 15 amino acids long. The V end was cut by 5 bases, the J end by 3 bases, with 17 bases between. CDR3 region: CASSSFGTRDYEQYF. The CDR3 DNA reads as TGTGCCAGTAGTTCCTTCGGGACAAGAGACTACGAGCAGTACTTC.

This clonotype is a singleton in its sample. V is TRBV7-2 and J is TRBJ1-5, with D possibly TRBD1 on 6 matching bases. Trimming took 6 bases from V and 6 from J, leaving 15 bases between them. Per the germline V gene, CDR1 is SGHTA and CDR2 is FQGNSA. This CDR3 is 14 amino acids long. DNA of the CDR3: TGTGCCAGCAGGCCAACAGGGTTCGGTCAGCCCCAGCATTTT. The encoded protein is CASRPTGFGQPQHF. Full variable domain (rest looked up from reference TRBV7-2 and TRBJ1-5): GAGVSQSPSNKVTEKGKDVELRCDPISGHTALYWYRQSLGQGLEFLIYFQGNSAPDKSGLPSDRFSAERTGGSVSTLTIQRTQQEDSAVYLCASRPTGFGQPQHFGDGTRLSIL.

This clonotype was detected once. The chain employs TRBV20-1 and TRBJ1-2; D is ambiguous. V was clipped by 6 bases and J by 4 bases, with 15 bases between them. Germline assignment: CDR1 DFQATT and CDR2 SNEGSKA (reference sequence). This CDR3 spans 13 amino acids. The CDR3 DNA is TGCAGTGCCCAGATCCTCGAACCCTATGGCTACACCTTC. Residues: CSAQILEPYGYTF.

The rearrangement links TRBV6-6 to TRBJ1-6, with D perhaps matching TRBD1 (6 bases). The germline V gene has CDR1 MNHNY and CDR2 SVGAGI (reference sequence). The CDR3 has 12 amino acids. V was shortened by 6 bases and J by 8 bases, with 8 bases between the two germline ends. The chain's CDR3 is CASRQGYSPLHF. In nucleotides, the CDR3 is TGTGCCAGCAGACAGGGTTATTCACCCCTCCACTTT.

The rearrangement joins TRBV20-1 to TRBJ2-6; 8 nucleotides line up with TRBD1. Germline V gene sequence: CDR1 DFQATT, CDR2 SNEGSKA (reference sequence). This CDR3 is built from 13 residues. The junction had 0 bases not matched to a gene; V was cut back by 6 bases and J by 2 bases. This chain's CDR3 is CSATGAGANVLTF. The CDR3, as DNA: TGCAGTGCGACAGGGGCTGGGGCCAACGTCCTGACTTTC.

This chain joins TRBV7-2 and TRBJ1-4, with D unresolved. V was cut by 3 bases and J by 8 bases, with 10 bases left in between. Germline CDR1 and CDR2: SGHTA and FQGNSA. The CDR3 runs to 13 residues. The CDR3 loop is CASSFSLGEKLFF. CDR3 nucleotides: TGTGCCAGCAGCTTCTCCCTGGGGGAAAAACTGTTTTTT.

This clonotype was seen a few times. The chain recombines TRBV24-1 with TRBJ2-5; TRBD2 matches 7 bases. This CDR3 is built from 15 residues. The V and J ends lost 4 bases and 3 bases, in that order; junction bases with no gene match: 7. Per germline, CDR1 KGHDR and CDR2 SFDVKD. This chain's CDR3 is CATSDLPGLKETQYF. The CDR3 DNA reads TGTGCCACCAGTGACCTACCGGGACTAAAAGAGACCCAGTACTTC.

The V and J genes are TRBV7-9 and TRBJ2-5, with 13 bases fitting TRBD2. The CDR3 sequence is 15 residues long. With 5 bases clipped from V and 9 bases from J, the junction kept 9 bases outside the gene matches. Germline-derived CDR1 and CDR2 are SEHNR and FQNEAQ (reference sequence). The CDR3 DNA follows: TGTGCCAGCAGCGGACTAGCGGGGGAGGCGGAGGCCCAGTACTTC. Its protein is CASSGLAGEAEAQYF.

This clonotype was counted many times. The CDR3 sequence: CASSGGWGGLTEAFF. CDR3 DNA sequence: TGTGCCAGCAGCGGCGGCTGGGGGGGACTCACTGAAGCTTTCTTT. The chain carries TRBV5-6 and TRBJ1-1; maybe TRBD1 (5 bases). This CDR3 is 15 amino acids long. Per germline, CDR1 SGHDT and CDR2 YYEEEE. Trimming shortened V by 4 bases and J by 4 bases, and 17 bases separated the two germline ends.

The chain is built from TRBV7-2 and TRBJ2-3; D ambiguous. V dropped 1 base and J dropped 6 bases, with 11 bases sitting between them. Germline values: CDR1 SGHTA, CDR2 FQGNSA. The CDR3 loop spans 14 amino acids. The CDR3 sequence is CASSLGGWRDTQYF. DNA of the CDR3: TGTGCCAGCAGCTTAGGGGGATGGCGGGATACGCAGTATTTT.

This rearrangement joins TRBV7-3 to TRBJ2-5, with D unresolved. V dropped 4 bases and J dropped 4 bases, with 10 bases sitting between them. Germline CDR1 SGHTA, CDR2 FQGTGA. This CDR3 has 13 residues. CDR3 region: CASSSGPGETQYF. The CDR3 coding sequence is TGTGCCAGCAGCTCCGGGCCTGGAGAGACCCAGTACTTC.

J is TRBJ1-2 and V is TRBV28; weak D call: TRBD1 (6 bases). The CDR3 loop spans 16 amino acids. Trimming removed 8 bases at V and 4 bases at J, with 23 bases between. In germline, CDR1 is MDHEN, CDR2 SYDVKM. The CDR3 loop reads CASCPPTGLLGYGYTF. The CDR3 region has the DNA TGTGCCAGCTGCCCCCCTACAGGGCTGCTAGGCTATGGCTACACCTTC.

In this sample, this clonotype turned up once. The chain has TRBV12-3 or TRBV12-4 and TRBJ2-1; 10 nucleotides match TRBD1. J lost 4 bases, V lost 5 bases, and 5 bases had no gene match. The CDR3 has 15 residues. The CDR3 sequence is CASSEGTGAYNEQFF. The DNA for the CDR3 is TGTGCCAGCAGTGAGGGGACAGGGGCTTACAATGAGCAGTTCTTC.